The T cell receptor (beta chain) under discussion was sequenced for a study of control samples from healthy donors and cancer patients. Method: immunoSEQ multiplex PCR; TCRdb's copy keeps in-frame clones and lacks some. The sample has 150,000 or so clones; around 90% are singletons. Input material: blood. The clonotype originates from a man aged 25 to 40 in good health.

The CDR3 DNA sequence: TGTGCCAGTAGTACTACTCCGGGGGGCCACGAGCAGTACTTC. The encoded protein is CASSTTPGGHEQYF. The chain uses TRBV19 and TRBJ2-7, with a weak D call TRBD2 (7 bases). The V gene lost 4 bases and the J gene lost 5 bases, with 15 bases spanning the gap. The V gene's germline CDR1 is LNHDA and CDR2 SQIVND (reference sequence). The CDR3 runs 14 residues.